This T cell receptor (beta chain) was sequenced in a study of cytomegalovirus exposure and HLA in healthy donors (dated by TCRdb to the late 2010s). Study-wide context: An earlier analysis of about 530 of the donors reported around 280 Gb of sequence data and about 120 million unique TCR beta sequences obtained from about 179 million T cells. A later genetic analysis took genome-wide SNP genotypes for 398 of the 666 donors and used that subset as a discovery cohort. The T cell repertoires of around 730 subjects were profiled by immunosequencing and related to cytomegalovirus serostatus. The number of donors typed differed by locus, with about 629-630 for A, B, C, DRB1 and DQB1, 522 for DQA1, under 610 for DPA1, and over 400 for DPB1. All discovery cohort repertoires had been generated on a single sequencing platform. Around 300 gigabases of sequencing data and 70 million to 85 million unique TCR sequences were included in an early release covering about 600 HLA-typed donors. An earlier analysis of approximately 500 of the donors applied high-throughput TCR beta sequencing to assess whether each TCR beta V gene segment acted as functional or pseudogenic. High-throughput TCR immunosequencing, statistical association of individual TCRs with disease status, and machine learning were combined to predict cytomegalovirus infection status. Class I and class II HLA loci were covered by the typing at four-digit resolution. In a later analysis, previously published TCR beta repertoires from 666 donors were re-analyzed and high-resolution HLA genotyping was added so that TCR occurrence patterns could be studied. Roughly 5 DR-DQ haplotypes were handled as single units for association and clustering, since linkage in the cohort was strong. Rather than using new phenotypic data, the later analysis identified candidate immune exposures from TCR beta sequences and from how often those sequences occurred across donors. Alongside the repertoire data, information on donor age, sex, ethnicity and CMV serostatus was compiled. Among some 400 genotyped donors of the cohort, an average of approximately 240,000 unique TCR beta nucleotide sequences was sequenced per donor, of which about 19% were non-productive. A separate validation cohort of roughly 130 different subjects was used in addition to the roughly 640-subject first cohort. The aim of the study was to test whether cataloging public T cell receptors could identify signatures of past pathogen exposure. Of the roughly 400 genotyped donors, approximately 83% fell in the genetic ancestry cluster associated with self-reported Caucasian donors.

General findings and caveats noted by the study authors: In a later analysis, HLA-associated TCR beta chains were found to be more clonally expanded and to have lower generation probabilities than equally common non-associated chains. Presence/absence analyses assumed roughly uniform sequencing depth across donors, an assumption that may not hold. Most TCR sequences were observed very rarely across donors, whereas some public TCRs were present in many individuals. According to a later analysis, most CMV-associated TCR beta chains appeared to be HLA-restricted, and the HLA associations seemed to be driven largely by CMV exposure. A later analysis associated about 17,000 TCR beta sequences with specific HLA alleles at a false discovery rate of 0.05. A further reported finding was that TCR beta sequences accurately predicted the HLA-A and HLA-B alleles for most subjects in the first cohort. The sequencing pipeline was judged likely to have produced a cluster of highly shared sequence variants as a technical artifact. According to a later analysis, parvovirus B19, influenza, CMV and Epstein-Barr virus appeared linked to several top co-occurrence clusters. Because counts were too low, under 20 rarely observed V segments, including chromosome 9 orphons, were left out of the earlier analysis of some 600 of the donors. A later genetic analysis associated a missense DCLRE1C variant with V-gene and J-gene trimming of TCR beta chains, and an independent cohort replicated the association. The 87-base-pair reads could not distinguish some IMGT-functional V segments, including TRBV6-2 and TRBV6-3, so those segments were excluded. A total of 164 TCR beta chains were listed by the study as associated with cytomegalovirus. When HLA alleles, especially DR and DQ, strongly co-occurred, attributing TCR associations to individual alleles was difficult. In a later analysis, the rate of TCR association differed among HLA loci, with DRB1 alleles having the most associated TCRs and HLA-C alleles having the fewest. CMV serostatus was the only immune exposure information available for the cohort. Because HLA typing was missing for some donors at each locus, association tests included only the typed subset. Linkage disequilibrium might explain the correlated functional status among segregating V segments, but an unknown experimental factor could not be ruled out. In an earlier analysis of fewer than 700 of the donors, most TCR beta V segments appeared in productive rearrangements about 90% or about 30% of the time, broadly matching IMGT annotations. This cohort had only TCR beta chains sequenced, and the lack of alpha or paired-chain data limited which features could be detected. The classifier was reported to diagnose cytomegalovirus status with high specificity and sensitivity in both the original and validation cohorts. In vitro tests confirmed that a few of the cytomegalovirus-associated TCR beta chains recognize cytomegalovirus antigens. According to a later genetic analysis, donors in an Asian-associated ancestry cluster had fewer N-insertions in productive TCRs than the approximately 690-donor mean. According to the authors, the approach could potentially be generalized to other disease states and immunological phenotypes.

The CDR3 covers 16 residues, taking in both the cysteine and the phenylalanine. Of the read, only the CDR3 DNA is kept; its 48 bases are in frame from base 1. Compared with germline, V lacks 1 base and J lacks 5 bases; bases without a gene match: 11. Taken from the germline V gene, the CDR1 and CDR2 loops are SQVTM and ANQGSEA. Preparation of the library involved the immunoSEQ multiplex PCR assay. For the multiplex PCR, a mixture combining 60 forward primers for TCR Vbeta segments and 13 reverse primers for TCR Jbeta segments was used. The CDR3 region of rearranged TCR beta genes was amplified from genomic DNA with a multiplex PCR assay. The Illumina HiSeq System was used to sequence the amplified TCR beta libraries as 87-base-pair reads. Processing in the source paper ran as follows. Across the roughly 600 repertoires, a later analysis counted around 80 million unique TCR beta chains, about 10 million of which were shared by at least two donors. Raw reads were error-corrected and collapsed into unique sequences with a nearest-neighbor algorithm that merged closely related sequences to remove PCR and sequencing errors. To assign V, D and J gene segments, CDR3 sequences were aligned to IMGT reference sequences. For a sequence to be retained, a match of at least six nucleotides to both a V gene segment and a J gene segment was required. A rearrangement was called productive if the CDR3 had no stop codons and remained in frame with V and J, and every other rearrangement was called non-productive. Following IMGT convention, CDR3 was defined as the stretch from the second conserved V-encoded cysteine to the conserved J-encoded phenylalanine. The earlier analysis of 550 to 650 of the donors excluded any sequence lacking an unambiguous match to a single V gene segment. In an earlier analysis of some 590 of the donors, a V segment was called functional when productive rearrangements were above 56.7%, and segregating when the standard deviation between donors exceeded 5%. To diagnose cytomegalovirus status from the catalog of TCR beta chain sequences, a statistical classification framework was built. A later analysis assigned V and J genes by comparing TCR nucleotide sequences with IMGT/GENE-DB human TR gene sequences. In a later analysis, CDR3 sequences and most-parsimonious VDJ recombination scenarios were assigned using the TCRdist pipeline. In a later analysis, every TCR beta chain was defined by the combination of its CDR3 amino acid sequence and its V-gene family, and reads without a unique V-gene family were dropped. As a way to deal with suspected cross-contamination and a sequencing artifact, a later analysis dropped roughly 620 nucleotide sequences that were highly shared and had low generation probability. In a later analysis, a clonal expansion index for each public chain was calculated from normalized within-repertoire ranks of inferred template counts. In a later analysis, generation probabilities were computed with a VDJ recombination model fitted to out-of-frame rearrangements, and the resulting probabilities were checked against IGoR. In a later analysis, TCR-TCR, TCR-HLA and TCR-CMV co-occurrence was scored with hypergeometric tests, and a repertoire-size bias correction was applied to TCR pairs. To estimate false discovery rates, a later analysis permuted the HLA or CMV assignments 20 times. In a later analysis, co-occurring TCRs were grouped with DBSCAN, and TCRdist sequence similarity was added when clustering was performed within HLA-allele-positive subsets. Repertoires with fewer than 30,000 or more than 120,000 public chains, plus five repertoires with anomalous nucleotide sharing, were excluded from co-occurrence clustering. TCRdb re-hosts the immuneACCESS table, in-frame sequences only. Its copies lack some clones; in the studies checked, an unresolved V gene accounts for under half of them, and the cause for the rest is not known. D and trimming come from the DNA, and the V and J calls and clone size come from that table. The sample table contains 95,000 to 150,000 clones; only one count was recorded for about 78% of them. Jointly, the top ten make up about 1.2% of the sample.

Points on this clone: Its antigen has not been determined. It has no much larger one-base neighbor in the sample; base qualities were not kept.

The cohort consisted of 666 healthy bone marrow donors. At the time of sampling, every cohort member was nominally healthy, though immune exposures that went unrecorded were likely present. The donor tested CMV seronegative and was one of the 352 seronegative cohort members. A peripheral blood sample was provided by each donor, and peripheral blood mononuclear cells were used for TCR beta sequencing. Genomic DNA was extracted from the blood cell samples with the Qiagen DNeasy Blood Extraction Kit. Sequencing was carried out using PBMCs. The chain links TRBV29-1 with TRBJ2-7, with 10 bases matching TRBD1. The receptor was isolated from a female donor in good health and CMV-seronegative. The CDR3 corresponds to CSVEGGDRGSSDEQYF. The DNA reads as follows: TGCAGCGTTGAAGGGGGGGACAGGGGATCCTCAGACGAGCAGTACTTC.